The text below deals with one T cell receptor beta chain. Its antigen is as yet unknown. This specimen comes from a study of lung T cells in sarcoidosis with Löfgren's syndrome. Study outcomes and limitations: Shared TRAV12-1 and TRBV2 CDR3 motifs were reported across several patients. Recognition of an unidentified sarcoidosis antigen was only suggested.

MiXCR was run by TCRdb on the reads, yielding one entry per CDR3 protein. This sample has some 19,000 distinct CDR3 sequences, with around a fifth found just once. The length of the CDR3 is 14 residues. Losses at the gene ends were 4 bases for V and 9 bases for J; bases not matched to a gene: 9. The germline gives CDR1 SGHNT, CDR2 YYREEE (reference sequence). The rearrangement joins TRBV5-4 to TRBJ1-5; 8 bases align to TRBD1. The clonotype comes from a human donor with sarcoidosis (Löfgren's syndrome or another form), or a control subject (not recorded which). Material: CD4+ T cells from bronchoalveolar lavage. The CDR3 nucleotides read TGTGCCAGCAGCGCTGACAGGGGTCGCGGGCCCCAGCATTTT. Translation gives CASSADRGRGPQHF.